This T cell receptor beta chain was identified during a study of blood T cell repertoires in COVID-19. Trimming left V 3 bases short and J 0 bases short, with 9 bases between. The CDR3 sequence is 15 residues long. The germline CDR1 and CDR2 sequences are LNHDA and SQIVND (reference sequence). Using immunoSEQ multiplex PCR, the repertoire was profiled, and TCRdb retains in-frame clones only, with some absent. The sample carries over 65,000 clones, roughly 89% recorded once. Material for sequencing was peripheral blood. The sequence came from a man aged 50-60 years with active or convalescent COVID-19. The genes are TRBV19 and TRBJ1-3, with no clear D. CDR3 nucleotides: TGTGCCAGTAGTATGAGGGCGACCTCTGGAAACACCATATATTTT. Its protein product is CASSMRATSGNTIYF.